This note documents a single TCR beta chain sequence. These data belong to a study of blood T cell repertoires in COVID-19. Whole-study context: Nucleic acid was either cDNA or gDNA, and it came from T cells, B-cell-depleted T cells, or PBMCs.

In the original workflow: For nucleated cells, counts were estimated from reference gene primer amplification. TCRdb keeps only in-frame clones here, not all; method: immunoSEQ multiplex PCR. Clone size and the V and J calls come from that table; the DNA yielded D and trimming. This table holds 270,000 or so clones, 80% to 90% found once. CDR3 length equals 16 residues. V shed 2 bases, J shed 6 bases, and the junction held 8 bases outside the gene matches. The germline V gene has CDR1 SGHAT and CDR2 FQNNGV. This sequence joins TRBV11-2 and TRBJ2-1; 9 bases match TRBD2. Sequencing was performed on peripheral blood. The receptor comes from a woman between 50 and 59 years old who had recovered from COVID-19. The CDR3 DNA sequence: TGTGCCAGCAGCTTAAAGGTAGCGGGGGAGTCCAATGAGCAGTTCTTC. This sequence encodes CASSLKVAGESNEQFF.